What follows is one T cell receptor beta chain and its context. The antigen is undetermined. Per germline, CDR1 LNHDA and CDR2 SQIVND (reference sequence). The CDR3 covers 14 residues. Trimming took 6 bases from V and 8 from J; bases not matched to a gene: 10. The data stem from a study of PD-1 blockade in classical Hodgkin lymphoma. Whole-study results and caveats: Baseline TCR diversity was reportedly lower in newly diagnosed patients than healthy donors. Complete responders' baseline diversity resembled that of newly diagnosed patients. Among the patients, those starting nivolumab under 1 year after ASCT were excluded.

Time point defined: cycle 4 day 1 (C4D1), after five to seven weeks of nivolumab. In every patient, relapse followed autologous stem cell transplantation, while exposure to brentuximab vedotin differed. Only in-frame clones appear in the TCRdb table, and some are missing; sequencing was by immunoSEQ multiplex PCR. The table records roughly 100,000 clones, roughly 78% of them present only once. This chain connects TRBV19 to TRBJ1-2; 9 bases map to TRBD1. This material consisted of peripheral blood mononuclear cells (PBMCs), taken before the fourth cycle of nivolumab. This sequence originates from a human donor with classical Hodgkin lymphoma. This CDR3 reads CASSGQGTGGGYTF. DNA for the CDR3: TGTGCCAGTAGCGGACAGGGGACAGGAGGAGGCTACACCTTC.